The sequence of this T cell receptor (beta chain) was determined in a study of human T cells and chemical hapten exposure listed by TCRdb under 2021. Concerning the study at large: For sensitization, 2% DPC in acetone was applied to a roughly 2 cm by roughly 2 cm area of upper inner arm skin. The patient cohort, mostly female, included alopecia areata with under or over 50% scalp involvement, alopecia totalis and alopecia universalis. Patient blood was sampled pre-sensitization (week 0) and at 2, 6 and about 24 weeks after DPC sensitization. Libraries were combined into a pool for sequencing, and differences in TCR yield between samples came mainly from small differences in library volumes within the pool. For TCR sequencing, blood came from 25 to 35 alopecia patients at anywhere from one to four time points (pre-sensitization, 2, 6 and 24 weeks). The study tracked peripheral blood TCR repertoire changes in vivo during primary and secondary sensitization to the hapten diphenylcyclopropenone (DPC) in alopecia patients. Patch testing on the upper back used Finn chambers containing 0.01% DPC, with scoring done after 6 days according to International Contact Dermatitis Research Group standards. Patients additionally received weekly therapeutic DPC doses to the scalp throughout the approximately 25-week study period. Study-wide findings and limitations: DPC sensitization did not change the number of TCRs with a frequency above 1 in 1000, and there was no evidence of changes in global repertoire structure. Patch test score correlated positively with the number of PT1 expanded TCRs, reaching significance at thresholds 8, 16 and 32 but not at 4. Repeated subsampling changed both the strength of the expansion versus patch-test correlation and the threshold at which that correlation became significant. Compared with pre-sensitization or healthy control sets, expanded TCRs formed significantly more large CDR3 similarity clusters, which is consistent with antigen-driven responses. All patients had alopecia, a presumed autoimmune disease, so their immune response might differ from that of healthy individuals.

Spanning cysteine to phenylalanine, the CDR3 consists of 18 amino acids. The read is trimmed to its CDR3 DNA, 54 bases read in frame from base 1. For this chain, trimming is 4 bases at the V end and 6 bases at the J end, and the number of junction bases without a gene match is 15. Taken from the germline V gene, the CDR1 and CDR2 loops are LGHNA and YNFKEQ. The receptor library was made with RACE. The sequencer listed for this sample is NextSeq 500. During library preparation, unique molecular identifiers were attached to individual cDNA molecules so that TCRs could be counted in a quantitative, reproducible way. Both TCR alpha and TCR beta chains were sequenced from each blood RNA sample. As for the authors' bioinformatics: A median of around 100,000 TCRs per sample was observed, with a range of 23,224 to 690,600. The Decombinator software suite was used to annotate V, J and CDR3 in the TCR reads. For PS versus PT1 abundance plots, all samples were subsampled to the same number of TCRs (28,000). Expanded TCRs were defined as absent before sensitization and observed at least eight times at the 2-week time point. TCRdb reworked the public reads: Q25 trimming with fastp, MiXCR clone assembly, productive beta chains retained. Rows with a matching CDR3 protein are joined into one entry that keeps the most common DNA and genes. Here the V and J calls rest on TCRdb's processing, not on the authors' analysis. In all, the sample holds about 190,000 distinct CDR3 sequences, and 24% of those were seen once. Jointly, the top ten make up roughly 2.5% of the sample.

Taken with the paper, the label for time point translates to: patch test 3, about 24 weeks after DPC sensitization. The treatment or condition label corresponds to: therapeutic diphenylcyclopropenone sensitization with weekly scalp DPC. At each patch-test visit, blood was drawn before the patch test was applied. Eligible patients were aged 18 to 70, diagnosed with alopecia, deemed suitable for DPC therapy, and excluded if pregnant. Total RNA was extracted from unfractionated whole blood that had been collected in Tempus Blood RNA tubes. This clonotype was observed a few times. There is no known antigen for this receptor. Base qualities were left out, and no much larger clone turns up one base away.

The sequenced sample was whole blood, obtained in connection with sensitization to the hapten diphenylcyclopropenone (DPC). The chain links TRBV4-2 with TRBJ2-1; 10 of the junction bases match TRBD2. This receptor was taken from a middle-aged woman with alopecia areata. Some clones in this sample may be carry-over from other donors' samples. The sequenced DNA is TGTGCCAGCAGCCCCCCGTCGGTGTTAGCGGGAGGAGGCAATGAGCAGTTCTTC. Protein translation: CASSPPSVLAGGGNEQFF.